This T cell receptor beta chain was captured in a study of tumor and adjacent non-tumor tissue in lung cancer. Study-level points and caveats: Compared with tumor, normal lung showed significantly lower TCR diversity.

The CDR3 runs 15 residues. Details on this clonotype: The antigen is undetermined. Germline and junction disagree at one end, which may indicate a read error.

The library came from three nested PCR rounds adapted from ARM-PCR protocols. A single record per CDR3 protein comes from TCRdb applying MiXCR to the multiplex PCR reads. The sample shows around 100,000 distinct CDR3 sequences, more than 55% of them seen only once. The template was RNA from unsorted bulk tissue. More than 3 cm separated this lung sample from the edge of the tumor. Donors were chemotherapy-naive, newly diagnosed lung cancer surgical patients in China, August–late 2014. The sample comprised distant non-tumor lung tissue. The J gene is TRBJ2-5, the V gene TRBV12-3 or TRBV12-4, with 7 bases matching TRBD2. The sequence was obtained from a man aged 25 to 40 with non-small cell lung cancer. The CDR3 bases are TGTGCAAGCAGTTTACCTAGCGGCGATCAAGAGACCCAGCACTTC. Translated, it gives CASSLPSGDQETQHF.